The 27 T cell receptor beta chains reported below all come from one sample, sequenced in a study of blood T cell repertoires in COVID-19. The protocol was immunoSEQ multiplex PCR, while the TCRdb copy is restricted to in-frame clones and leaves out a portion. The sample lists approximately 150,000 clones, 80% occurring once. The source material was peripheral blood. All receptors derive from a woman aged 50 to 65 with acute or convalescent COVID-19.

V is TRBV19 and J is TRBJ1-2; tentatively, D is TRBD1 (5 bases). CDR3 length equals 13 residues. Trimming pared 7 bases from V and 5 bases from J, leaving 14 bases between. CDR1 and CDR2 (germline): LNHDA, SQIVND (reference sequence). The DNA for the CDR3 is TGTGCCAGTAACCACGACAGCCGATATGGCTACACCTTC. This translates into CASNHDSRYGYTF.

The DNA of the CDR3 is TGTGCCATCAGTGGCGGACAGGGGCCAAAGGATAGTTCACCCCTCCACTTT. Amino acids: CAISGGQGPKDSSPLHF. This chain links TRBV10-3 with TRBJ1-6; 9 positions agree with TRBD1. V gave up 4 bases and J gave up 9 bases; unmatched junction bases: 13. The CDR3 sequence is 17 residues long. CDR1 and CDR2 from the germline V gene are ENHRY and SYGVKD.

This chain links TRBV21-1 with TRBJ2-1; the table calls TRBD2, which could not be checked here. TRBV21-1 is marked as a pseudogene. The CDR3 loop spans 17 amino acids. CDR3 in DNA: TGTGCCAGCAGCAAAGAATGCGGGTCGGGTGAGGACAATGAGCAGTTCTTC. This sequence encodes CASSKECGSGEDNEQFF.

The chain links TRBV11-2 to TRBJ1-2; the D gene is possibly TRBD1 (6 bases). Looked up from germline, CDR1 is SGHAT and CDR2 is FQNNGV. Trimming took off 5 bases at V and 2 bases at J, with 12 bases between the two ends. The CDR3 has 14 residues. The CDR3 spells CASSHFTGNYGYTF. The CDR3 DNA reads as TGTGCCAGCAGCCACTTTACAGGGAACTATGGCTACACCTTC.

V is TRBV5-1 and J is TRBJ2-7; weak D call: TRBD1 (6 bases). Deletions cut 0 bases from V and 1 base from J, with 14 bases between. CDR3 size: 16 residues. Germline CDR1 reads SGHRS; CDR2 reads YFSETQ. CDR3 region: CASSLAPTGTSYEQYF. The CDR3 DNA follows: TGCGCCAGCAGCTTGGCCCCGACAGGAACTTCCTACGAGCAGTACTTC.

The chain is built from TRBV30 and TRBJ1-5; tentatively, D is TRBD1 (5 bases). Germline loops: CDR1 GTSNPN, CDR2 SVGIG (reference sequence). Trimming stripped 2 bases from V and 1 base from J, with 15 bases between. This CDR3 is built from 16 residues. CDR3 loop: CAWSSREGVSNQPQHF. The CDR3 DNA is TGTGCCTGGAGTTCCCGTGAAGGGGTCAGCAATCAGCCCCAGCATTTT.

This sequence joins TRBV5-1 and TRBJ2-2; possibly TRBD1 for D (5 bases). Germline lookup yields CDR1 SGHRS and CDR2 YFSETQ. The V end was cut by 4 bases, the J end by 1 base, with 14 bases between. This CDR3 is 16 amino acids long. CDR3 loop: CASSPRPTGNTGELFF. CDR3 coding DNA: TGCGCCAGCAGCCCTAGGCCCACAGGGAACACCGGGGAGCTGTTTTTT. The full variable domain, with the rest looked up from reference TRBV5-1 and TRBJ2-2, is KAGVTQTPRYLIKTRGQQVTLSCSPISGHRSVSWYQQTPGQGLQFLFEYFSETQRNKGNFPGRFSGRQFSNSRSEMNVSTLELGDSALYLCASSPRPTGNTGELFFGEGSRLTVL.

The chain links TRBV24-1 to TRBJ2-3, with TRBD2 identical over 7 bases. The germline V gene has CDR1 KGHDR and CDR2 SFDVKD. This CDR3 is built from 15 residues. V lost 4 bases, J lost 3 bases, and 6 bases stayed unmatched. The CDR3 here is CATSDALGGTDTQYF. CDR3 coding DNA: TGTGCCACCAGTGACGCACTGGGGGGGACAGATACGCAGTATTTT.

The chain combines TRBV6-5 with TRBJ2-7, with 7 bases aligning to TRBD1. J was trimmed by 3 bases and V by 6 bases; bases with no gene match: 2. CDR3 length: 12 residues. Germline loops: CDR1 MNHEY, CDR2 SVGAGI. The CDR3 DNA follows: TGTGCCAGCAGGGGACAGTACTACGAGCAGTACTTC. Translation: CASRGQYYEQYF.

The chain recombines TRBV5-1 with TRBJ1-4; 7 bases map to TRBD1. V was clipped by 1 base and J by 10 bases; unmatched bases: 4. Germline V lookup: CDR1 SGHRS, CDR2 YFSETQ. The CDR3 length is 13 residues. The CDR3 protein is CASSLQGDGKLFF. The DNA for the CDR3 is TGCGCCAGCAGCTTGCAGGGGGACGGAAAACTGTTTTTT.

The chain links TRBV6-1 to TRBJ2-3, with 9 bases matching TRBD2. The CDR3 runs 17 residues. V was clipped by 0 bases and J by 6 bases; unmatched bases: 10. Germline V CDR1 and CDR2: MNHNS, SASEGT. CDR3 protein: CASSEAPVLAGWDTQYF. CDR3 DNA sequence: TGTGCCAGCAGTGAAGCGCCGGTCCTAGCGGGGTGGGATACGCAGTATTTT.

This sequence joins TRBV6-5 and TRBJ1-5; no clear D gene. The CDR3 runs 12 residues. CDR1 MNHEY and CDR2 SVGAGI come from the germline V gene. With 6 bases removed from V and 6 bases from J, the gap between germline ends came to 9 bases. CDR3 in DNA: TGTGCCAGCAGAACGGGAAGTCAGCCCCAGCATTTT. Amino acid sequence: CASRTGSQPQHF.

This chain connects TRBV4-3 to TRBJ2-1; possible D gene TRBD1, 6 bases. CDR1 is LGHNA, CDR2 YSLEER, per germline. The CDR3 sequence is 16 residues long. With 0 bases removed from V and 4 bases from J, the gap between germline ends came to 13 bases. CDR3 nucleotide sequence: TGCGCCAGCAGCCAAGAGGGTGTGCAGGGGTACAATGAGCAGTTCTTC. This sequence encodes CASSQEGVQGYNEQFF.

The genes are TRBV5-6 and TRBJ2-7, with D perhaps TRBD1 (5 bases). Germline CDR1 is SGHDT and CDR2 is YYEEEE. The CDR3 runs to 14 residues. Trimming removed 6 bases from V and 3 bases from J, with 16 bases in between. The CDR3 DNA sequence: TGTGCCAGCACCCAACACCAGGGTTTCTACGAGCAGTACTTC. This gives the protein CASTQHQGFYEQYF.

This chain uses TRBV7-2 with TRBJ1-2; 9 nucleotides agree with TRBD1. CDR1 is SGHTA, CDR2 FQGNSA, per germline. With V trimmed by 0 bases and J by 8 bases, 7 bases remained unmatched. The CDR3 extends over 15 amino acids. CDR3 amino acids: CASSLAVTGGAGYTF. As DNA, the CDR3 is TGTGCCAGCAGCTTAGCTGTTACAGGGGGCGCGGGCTACACCTTC.

The count of this clone is one. This sequence joins TRBV5-1 and TRBJ2-1; possibly TRBD2 for D (7 bases). The V gene lost 4 bases and the J gene lost 13 bases, with 18 bases spanning the gap. The CDR3 contains 13 residues. CDR1 SGHRS and CDR2 YFSETQ come from the germline V gene. CDR3 in amino acids: CASSPGGMNYQFF. Here the CDR3 DNA reads TGCGCCAGCAGCCCGGGGGGCATGAATTATCAGTTCTTC.

The chain couples TRBV6-1 to TRBJ1-2; 11 bases map to TRBD1. Germline values: CDR1 MNHNS, CDR2 SASEGT. The V gene end was trimmed by 4 bases and the J gene end by 8 bases; junction bases not matched to a gene: 12. This CDR3 is 16 amino acids long. CDR3 amino acids: CASSARTGGGLAGYTF. The CDR3 coding sequence is TGTGCCAGCAGTGCGCGGACAGGGGGCGGTCTTGCCGGCTACACCTTC.

This clone has a handful of counts. This chain joins TRBV7-9 and TRBJ1-4; 7 bases line up with TRBD1. Trimming took 5 bases from V and 3 from J; bases not matched to a gene: 12. The CDR3 length is 17 residues. The germline V gene encodes CDR1 SEHNR and CDR2 FQNEAQ (reference sequence). Written as DNA, the CDR3 is TGTGCCAGCAGCCCCCGCGGCAGGGGGACGGCTAATGAAAAACTGTTTTTT. Residues: CASSPRGRGTANEKLFF.

The chain is built from TRBV4-2 and TRBJ2-5; a weak D match, TRBD2 (6 bases). Germline lookup yields CDR1 LGHNA and CDR2 YNFKEQ. CDR3 length equals 13 residues. Trimming stripped 0 bases from V and 5 bases from J, with 7 bases between. For the CDR3, the DNA is TGTGCCAGCAGCCAAGAGGAGGGGGAGACCCAGTACTTC. Its protein product is CASSQEEGETQYF.

The chain is built from TRBV24-1 and TRBJ1-4; 7 bases line up with TRBD1. The CDR3 extends over 15 amino acids. Germline CDR1 reads KGHDR; CDR2 reads SFDVKD. V was clipped by 4 bases and J by 4 bases; unmatched bases: 5. CDR3 DNA sequence: TGTGCCACCAGTGACGCGACAGGGATTAATGAAAAACTGTTTTTT. The encoded protein is CATSDATGINEKLFF.

The chain carries TRBV7-9 and TRBJ1-1; no reliable D call. V was shortened by 4 bases and J by 1 base, with 13 bases between the two germline ends. The CDR3 length is 15 residues. The germline CDR1 and CDR2 sequences are SEHNR and FQNEAQ (reference sequence). CDR3 in DNA: TGTGCCAGCAGCTCCCCCACGGGTGAGAACACTGAAGCTTTCTTT. This codes for CASSSPTGENTEAFF.

The chain uses TRBV18 and TRBJ1-1; D not certain. V was cut by 0 bases and J by 2 bases, with 10 bases left in between. Germline V gene data show CDR1 as KGHSH and CDR2 as LQKENI. The CDR3 sequence is 15 residues long. In DNA form, the CDR3 reads TGTGCCAGCTCACCACCGAGTTACAGTAACACTGAAGCTTTCTTT. It codes for CASSPPSYSNTEAFF. Drawing the rest from reference TRBV18 and TRBJ1-1, the complete variable domain is NAGVMQNPRHLVRRRGQEARLRCSPMKGHSHVYWYRQLPEEGLKFMVYLQKENIIDESGMPKERFSAEFPKEGPSILRIQQVVRGDSAAYFCASSPPSYSNTEAFFGQGTRLTVV.

The gene calls are TRBV11-2 and TRBJ1-1; D call uncertain. The CDR3 spans 16 residues. The V gene lost 5 bases and the J gene lost 1 base, with 17 bases spanning the gap. CDR1 is SGHAT and CDR2 is FQNNGV in the germline V gene. The CDR3: CASSPRENPENTEAFF. CDR3 nucleotide sequence: TGTGCCAGCAGCCCCCGCGAGAACCCCGAGAACACTGAAGCTTTCTTT.

This chain joins TRBV14 and TRBJ2-3; TRBD2 is a possible D gene (6 bases). Germline V gives CDR1 SGHDN, CDR2 FVKESK. The ends were cut back, 1 base at V and 2 bases at J, with 10 bases in the middle. CDR3 length: 15 residues. CDR3 amino acids: CASSQVGGATDTQYF. DNA for the CDR3: TGTGCCAGCAGCCAAGTCGGCGGGGCCACAGATACGCAGTATTTT.

For this clone: The sample contains more than one DNA sequence encoding this CDR3. The chain has TRBV3-1 (or the pseudogene TRBV3-2) and TRBJ2-5; 11 bases match TRBD2. Trimming took 5 bases from V and 4 from J; bases not matched to a gene: 9. Germline CDR1 is LGHDT and CDR2 is YNNKEL (reference sequence). The CDR3 totals 16 residues. Written as DNA, the CDR3 is TGTGCCAGCAGCTCTTACCTAGCGGGGGGCGGAGAGACCCAGTACTTC. Amino acids: CASSSYLAGGGETQYF.

The CDR3 DNA reads as TGTGCCAGCAGCCAAGTATCAGGGGGCTCTGAAGCTTTCTTT. As protein: CASSQVSGGSEAFF. V gene TRBV3-1 (or the pseudogene TRBV3-2) combines with J gene TRBJ1-1, with 8 bases fitting TRBD1. The length of the CDR3 is 14 residues. Germline-derived CDR1 and CDR2 are LGHDT and YNNKEL (reference sequence). Trimming took 1 base from V and 6 from J; bases not matched to a gene: 4.

This clone was picked up one time. V gene TRBV2 combines with J gene TRBJ1-1; TRBD1 agrees at 7 bases. This CDR3 region has 13 residues. Germline CDR1 and CDR2: SNHLY and FYNNEI. The V and J ends lost 8 bases and 6 bases, in that order; junction bases with no gene match: 9. The CDR3 region has the DNA TGTGCCAGCCACGGACAGGACGTCGCTGAAGCTTTCTTT. It yields the protein CASHGQDVAEAFF.